This TCR beta chain was sequenced for a study of cytomegalovirus exposure and HLA in healthy donors. Study summary: Early release data held 80 million to 100 million unique TCRs from HLA-typed donors.

Whole-study results and caveats: Roughly uniform sequencing depth across donors was assumed, possibly incorrectly.

The J segment lost 0 bases and the V segment lost 7 bases, leaving 13 bases of the junction unmatched. There are 18 residues in the CDR3. Germline V gene lookup returns CDR1 MNHEY and CDR2 SMNVEV (reference sequence). The primer mix had 60 Vbeta and 13 Jbeta primers. Profiled with immunoSEQ multiplex PCR; TCRdb holds only in-frame clones, not every one. The sample shows 200,000 to 300,000 clones, approximately 80% of them seen only once. Turning to this clone: Antigen specificity is unknown.

This clonotype was obtained from a woman aged 55 to 70 in good health and CMV-seropositive. Sequencing input: PBMCs. The chain carries TRBV27 and TRBJ2-3; 10 nucleotides agree with TRBD2. CDR3: CASKRRTSGEPSTDTQYF. In nucleotides, the CDR3 is TGTGCCAGCAAAAGGAGGACTAGCGGAGAACCTAGCACAGATACGCAGTATTTT.